The 14 T cell receptor beta chains below come from one sample, sequenced in a study of CD8 T cells in Susac syndrome. RNA in amounts of roughly 0.5 to 1 ug was reverse transcribed with random hexamers. TCRdb reanalysed the immunoSEQ multiplex PCR reads using MiXCR and keeps one entry per CDR3 protein. The sample lists around 160,000 distinct CDR3 sequences; roughly 94% were seen once. Sequencing input: CD4+ T cells from PBMCs. Receptors originate from a human donor with multiple sclerosis.

The chain links TRBV7-6 to TRBJ2-6, with D tentatively TRBD1 (6 bases). V lost 10 bases and J 3 bases, leaving 10 bases between the germline ends. Germline CDR1 reads SGHVS; CDR2 reads FNYEAQ. This CDR3 has 13 amino acids. The CDR3 DNA is TGTGCCATCACAGGGTTTGGGGCCAACGTCCTGACTTTC. Amino acids: CAITGFGANVLTF.

V gene TRBV29-1 combines with J gene TRBJ2-1; 7 nucleotides match TRBD2. From germline, CDR1 is SQVTM and CDR2 ANQGSEA. The CDR3 contains 14 residues. J was trimmed by 0 bases and V by 4 bases; bases with no gene match: 3. The CDR3 sequence: CSVGGGGSYNEQFF. The CDR3 DNA follows: TGCAGCGTTGGCGGGGGTGGCTCCTACAATGAGCAGTTCTTC.

The rearrangement links TRBV5-1 to TRBJ2-4, with TRBD1 as a possible D gene (6 bases). Germline loops: CDR1 SGHRS, CDR2 YFSETQ. The V end lost 0 bases, the J end lost 8 bases, and 9 bases lay between the germline ends. The CDR3 consists of 13 residues. The CDR3 region is CASSLGGQDIQYF. CDR3 coding DNA: TGCGCCAGCAGCTTGGGGGGGCAGGACATTCAGTACTTC.

The rearrangement links TRBV6-6 to TRBJ1-5; possibly TRBD1 for D (6 bases). Trimming took off 11 bases at V and 4 bases at J, with 18 bases between the two ends. From germline, CDR1 is MNHNY and CDR2 SVGAGI (reference sequence). There are 14 residues in the CDR3. The CDR3 loop reads CASNREGGNQPQHF. For the CDR3, the DNA is TGTGCCTCCAACAGGGAAGGAGGAAATCAGCCCCAGCATTTT.

The CDR3 DNA reads as TGCGCCAGCAGCACAGGGGGCACCGGGGAGCTGTTTTTT. Its protein product is CASSTGGTGELFF. The chain is built from TRBV5-1 and TRBJ2-2; 8 positions match TRBD1. V shed 4 bases and J 4 bases; nucleotides not matched to a gene: 0. Germline-derived CDR1 and CDR2 are SGHRS and YFSETQ. This CDR3 contains 13 residues.

The V and J genes are TRBV7-2 and TRBJ1-1; D ambiguous. V dropped 1 base and J dropped 1 base, with 16 bases sitting between them. CDR3 length: 17 residues. Germline V gene sequence: CDR1 SGHTA, CDR2 FQGNSA. In DNA, the CDR3 is TGTGCCAGCAGCTTAGGTCCCTTGGGAGGGAGGAACACTGAAGCTTTCTTT. Its translation: CASSLGPLGGRNTEAFF.

The chain couples TRBV7-9 to TRBJ1-2, with D uncertain. Per germline, CDR1 SEHNR and CDR2 FQNEAQ (reference sequence). Deletions cut 2 bases from V and 0 bases from J, with 7 bases between. The CDR3 runs 14 residues. The CDR3 DNA reads TGTGCCAGCAGCTTAAGGGTAGCTAACTATGGCTACACCTTC. Its protein product is CASSLRVANYGYTF.

The DNA for the CDR3 is TGTGCCAGCAGCACACAGTCCTCTGGAAACACCATATATTTT. Translation gives CASSTQSSGNTIYF. The chain uses TRBV9 and TRBJ1-3; the D is unclear. V shed 4 bases and J shed 0 bases, with 8 bases lying between them. CDR3 length: 14 amino acids. Germline V gene sequence: CDR1 SGDLS, CDR2 YYNGEE.

J is TRBJ1-2 and V is TRBV7-9; a weak D match, TRBD1 (5 bases). The CDR3 sequence is 11 residues long. Germline CDR1 is SEHNR and CDR2 is FQNEAQ (reference sequence). The CDR3 coding sequence is TGTGCTTCACAGGACTTCTATGGCTACACCTTC. It encodes CASQDFYGYTF.

This chain joins TRBV7-8 and TRBJ2-3; TRBD1 agrees at 7 bases. V trimming: 0 bases; J trimming: 2 bases; junction bases outside the gene matches: 5. This CDR3 region has 16 residues. Germline values: CDR1 SGHVS, CDR2 FQNEAQ. The DNA for the CDR3 is TGTGCCAGCAGCTTAGCTCAACAGGGGATCACAGATACGCAGTATTTT. Translated, it gives CASSLAQQGITDTQYF.

CDR3 region: CASSRNEANYGYTF. CDR3 coding DNA: TGTGCCAGCAGTCGCAACGAGGCTAACTATGGCTACACCTTC. The chain couples TRBV12-3 or TRBV12-4 to TRBJ1-2; D gene uncertain. The V end was cut by 5 bases, the J end by 0 bases, with 10 bases between. This CDR3 contains 14 residues.

This chain links TRBV4-1 with TRBJ2-1, with TRBD1 identical over 8 bases. The length of the CDR3 is 17 residues. The germline CDR1 and CDR2 sequences are MGHRA and YSYEKL. V dropped 6 bases and J dropped 0; count of bases not matched to a gene: 10. For the CDR3, the DNA is TGCGCCAGCAGTCCAGGGGGCCTTTCGAGCTCCTACAATGAGCAGTTCTTC. Its protein is CASSPGGLSSSYNEQFF.

The chain combines TRBV27 with TRBJ2-7; 7 nucleotides align to TRBD1. This CDR3 comprises 16 residues. Germline V gene lookup returns CDR1 MNHEY and CDR2 SMNVEV (reference sequence). The V and J ends lost 9 bases and 0 bases, in that order; junction bases with no gene match: 14. The CDR3 here is CASKPTGTAYSYEQYF. DNA of the CDR3: TGTGCCAGTAAGCCCACCGGGACAGCCTACTCCTACGAGCAGTACTTC.

This chain links TRBV6-2 or TRBV6-3 with TRBJ2-4, with 15 bases identical to TRBD2. This CDR3 is 22 amino acids long. With 2 bases clipped from V and 0 bases from J, the junction kept 14 bases outside the gene matches. Germline V lookup: CDR1 MNHEY, CDR2 SVGEGT. CDR3 sequence reads: CASSYPTEGTSGRRLAKNIQYF. The CDR3 bases are TGTGCCAGCAGTTACCCGACAGAAGGGACTAGCGGGAGGAGACTAGCCAAAAACATTCAGTACTTC.